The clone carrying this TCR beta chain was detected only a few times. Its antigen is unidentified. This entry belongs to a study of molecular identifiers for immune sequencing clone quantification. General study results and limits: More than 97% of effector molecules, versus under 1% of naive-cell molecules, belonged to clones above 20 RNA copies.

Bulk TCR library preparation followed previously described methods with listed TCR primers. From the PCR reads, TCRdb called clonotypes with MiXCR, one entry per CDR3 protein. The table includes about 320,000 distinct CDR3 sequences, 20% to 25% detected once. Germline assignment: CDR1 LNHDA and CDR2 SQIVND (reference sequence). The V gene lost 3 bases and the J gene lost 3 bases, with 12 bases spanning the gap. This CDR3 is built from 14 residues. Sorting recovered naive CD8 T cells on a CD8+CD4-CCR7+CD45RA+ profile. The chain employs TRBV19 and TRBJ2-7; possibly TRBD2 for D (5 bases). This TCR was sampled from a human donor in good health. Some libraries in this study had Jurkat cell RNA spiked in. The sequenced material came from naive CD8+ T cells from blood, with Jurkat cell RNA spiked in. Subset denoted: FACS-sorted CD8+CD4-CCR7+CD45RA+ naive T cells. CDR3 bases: TGTGCCAGTAGTATTTGGTCTAGCAACTACGAGCAGTACTTC. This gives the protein CASSIWSSNYEQYF.